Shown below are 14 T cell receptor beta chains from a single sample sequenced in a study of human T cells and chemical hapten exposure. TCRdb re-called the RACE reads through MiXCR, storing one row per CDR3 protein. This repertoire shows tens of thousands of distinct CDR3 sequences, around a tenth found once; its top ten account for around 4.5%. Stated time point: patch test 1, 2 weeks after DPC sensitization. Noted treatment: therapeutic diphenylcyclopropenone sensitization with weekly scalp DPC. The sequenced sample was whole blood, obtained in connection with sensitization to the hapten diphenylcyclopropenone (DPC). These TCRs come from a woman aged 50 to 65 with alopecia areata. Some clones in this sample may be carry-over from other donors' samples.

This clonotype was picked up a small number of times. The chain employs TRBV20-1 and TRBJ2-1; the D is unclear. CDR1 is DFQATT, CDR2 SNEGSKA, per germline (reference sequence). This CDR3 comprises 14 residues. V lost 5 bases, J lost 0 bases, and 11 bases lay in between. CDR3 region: CSAYESSSYNEQFF. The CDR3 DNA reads TGCAGTGCTTACGAAAGCAGCTCCTACAATGAGCAGTTCTTC.

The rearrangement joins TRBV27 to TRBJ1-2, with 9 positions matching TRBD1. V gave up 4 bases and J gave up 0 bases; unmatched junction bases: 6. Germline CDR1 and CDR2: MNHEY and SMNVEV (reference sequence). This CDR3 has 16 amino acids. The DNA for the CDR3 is TGTGCCAGCAGTTCTGCCCGGGACAGGGCTAACTATGGCTACACCTTC. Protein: CASSSARDRANYGYTF.

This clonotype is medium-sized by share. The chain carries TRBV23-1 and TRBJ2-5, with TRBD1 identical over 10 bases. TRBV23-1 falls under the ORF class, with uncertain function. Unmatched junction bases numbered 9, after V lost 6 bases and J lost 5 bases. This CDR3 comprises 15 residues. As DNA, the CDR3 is TGCGCCAGCAGGGGGGACAGGGGTCGGTATGAGACCCAGTACTTC. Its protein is CASRGDRGRYETQYF.

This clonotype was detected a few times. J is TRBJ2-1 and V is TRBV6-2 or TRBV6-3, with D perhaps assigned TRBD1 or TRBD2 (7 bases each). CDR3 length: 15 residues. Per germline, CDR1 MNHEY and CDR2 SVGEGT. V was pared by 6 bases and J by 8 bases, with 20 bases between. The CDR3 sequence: CASSSPGLGGDEQFF. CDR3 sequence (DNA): TGTGCCAGCAGCTCCCCCGGACTAGGGGGCGATGAGCAGTTCTTC.

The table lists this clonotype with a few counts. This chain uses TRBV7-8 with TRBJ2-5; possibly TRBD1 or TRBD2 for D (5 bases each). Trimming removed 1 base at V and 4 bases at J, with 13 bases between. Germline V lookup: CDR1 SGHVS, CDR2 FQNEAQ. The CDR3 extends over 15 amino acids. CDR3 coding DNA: TGTGCCAGCAGCTTAGGCTCCCAGAGGGGAGAGACCCAGTACTTC. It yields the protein CASSLGSQRGETQYF.

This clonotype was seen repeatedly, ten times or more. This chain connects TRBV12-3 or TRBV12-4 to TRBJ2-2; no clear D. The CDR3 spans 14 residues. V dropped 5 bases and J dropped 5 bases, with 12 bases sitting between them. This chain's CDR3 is CASSQTGVTGELFF. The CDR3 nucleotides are TGTGCCAGCAGTCAGACTGGGGTGACCGGGGAGCTGTTTTTT.

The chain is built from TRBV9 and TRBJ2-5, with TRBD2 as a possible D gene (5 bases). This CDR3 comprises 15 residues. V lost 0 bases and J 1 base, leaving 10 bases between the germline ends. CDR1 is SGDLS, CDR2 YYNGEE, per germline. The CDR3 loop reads CASSVGGGLQETQYF. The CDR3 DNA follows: TGTGCCAGCAGCGTAGGAGGCGGACTCCAAGAGACCCAGTACTTC.

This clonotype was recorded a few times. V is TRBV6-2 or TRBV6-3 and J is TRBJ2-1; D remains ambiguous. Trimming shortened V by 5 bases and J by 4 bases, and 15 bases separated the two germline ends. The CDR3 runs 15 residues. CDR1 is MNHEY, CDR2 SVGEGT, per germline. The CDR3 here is CASSRPFLLYNEQFF. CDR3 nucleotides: TGTGCCAGCAGTCGTCCTTTTCTACTATACAATGAGCAGTTCTTC.

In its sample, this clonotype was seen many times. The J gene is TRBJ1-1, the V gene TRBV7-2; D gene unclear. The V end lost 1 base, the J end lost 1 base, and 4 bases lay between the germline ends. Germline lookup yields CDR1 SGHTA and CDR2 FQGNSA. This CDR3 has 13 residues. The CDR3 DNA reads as TGTGCCAGCAGCTTAGGCAAGAACACTGAAGCTTTCTTT. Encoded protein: CASSLGKNTEAFF.

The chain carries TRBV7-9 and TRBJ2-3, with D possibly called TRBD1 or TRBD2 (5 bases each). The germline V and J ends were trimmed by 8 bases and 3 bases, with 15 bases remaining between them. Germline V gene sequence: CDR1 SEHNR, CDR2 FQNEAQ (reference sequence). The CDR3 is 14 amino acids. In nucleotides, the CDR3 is TGTGCCAGCGAGAAGTCTGGGGGTACAGATACGCAGTATTTT. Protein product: CASEKSGGTDTQYF.

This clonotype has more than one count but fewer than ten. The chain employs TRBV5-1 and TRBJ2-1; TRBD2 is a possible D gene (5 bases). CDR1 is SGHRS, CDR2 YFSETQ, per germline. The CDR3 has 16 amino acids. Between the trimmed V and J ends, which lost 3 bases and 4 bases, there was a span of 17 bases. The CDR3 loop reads CASSSQLGIRYNEQFF. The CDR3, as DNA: TGCGCCAGCAGCTCGCAGCTCGGGATCAGGTACAATGAGCAGTTCTTC.

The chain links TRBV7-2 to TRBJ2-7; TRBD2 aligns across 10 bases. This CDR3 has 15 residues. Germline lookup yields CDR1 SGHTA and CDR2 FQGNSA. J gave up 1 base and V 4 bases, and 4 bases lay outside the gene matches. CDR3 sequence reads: CASSYLAGGSYEQYF. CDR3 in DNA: TGTGCCAGCAGCTACTTAGCGGGAGGTTCCTACGAGCAGTACTTC.

Written as DNA, the CDR3 is TGTGCCAGCAGCTTAGCTAAAGGGGTTGACGAGCAGTACTTC. Its protein is CASSLAKGVDEQYF. The rearrangement links TRBV7-9 to TRBJ2-7; D perhaps matches TRBD1 (5 bases). V dropped 0 bases and J dropped 5 bases, with 11 bases sitting between them. This CDR3 comprises 14 residues. CDR1 is SEHNR, CDR2 FQNEAQ, per germline (reference sequence).

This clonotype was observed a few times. CDR3 protein: CASSFQQGTEAFF. DNA of the CDR3: TGCGCCAGCAGCTTTCAACAGGGCACTGAAGCTTTCTTT. This rearrangement joins TRBV5-1 to TRBJ1-1, with D perhaps matching TRBD1 (6 bases). V lost 2 bases to trimming and J lost 4 bases, with 9 bases between them. The CDR3 is 13 residues long. Germline CDR1 reads SGHRS; CDR2 reads YFSETQ.